This T cell receptor beta chain was profiled in a study of post-analysis software for immune sequencing data. As for the study in general: Patients with relapsing-remitting, secondary progressive and progressive-relapsing multiple sclerosis courses were all represented.

Carried by the TCR beta cDNA libraries were unique molecular identifiers. In TCRdb, the PCR reads were re-called with MiXCR into one record per CDR3 protein. The table includes approximately 730,000 distinct CDR3 sequences, 30% detected once. Worth noting for this clonotype: Its matching antigen is unknown.

Study results and caveats: Under F measure analysis, samples from one preparation batch co-clustered strongly. There was significantly lower normalized Chao1 diversity in multiple sclerosis patients than in controls. In patients, roughly 5 TRBV segments were more frequent than in controls, with TRBV5-6, TRBV5-1 and TRBV20-1 among them.

The CDR3 is 15 residues long. V dropped 6 bases and J dropped 0 bases, with 15 bases sitting between them. Germline CDR1 reads ENHRY; CDR2 reads SYGVKD. J is TRBJ2-7 and V is TRBV10-3; no definite D call. The receptor's source is a girl between 10 and 17 years old with multiple sclerosis. The source material was blood. The CDR3 sequence is CAIRGSGPSSYEQYF. In nucleotides, the CDR3 is TGTGCCATCAGGGGCTCGGGCCCCTCCTCCTACGAGCAGTACTTC.